This T cell receptor beta chain emerged from a study of blood T cell repertoires in COVID-19. Overall study: From the United States, Italy and Spain came samples of acute and convalescent COVID-19. In each case, the material was cDNA or gDNA derived from T cells, B-cell-depleted T cells, or PBMCs.

Recruited during active infection, patients (from Seattle) were subsequently followed longitudinally. This CDR3 region has 14 residues. Deletions cut 4 bases from V and 8 bases from J, with 14 bases between. Germline V lookup: CDR1 KGHDR, CDR2 SFDVKD. Under the authors' procedure: Reference gene primer amplification yielded estimated nucleated cell counts. Clones were sequenced by immunoSEQ multiplex PCR, and TCRdb holds only the in-frame ones, with some missing. The V and J calls and clone size were taken over from that table, and D and trimming were inferred from the DNA. The sample includes 60,000 to 65,000 clones, around 73% of them seen just once.

Material for sequencing was peripheral blood. The origin of this receptor is a man between 60 and 75 years old with COVID-19, enrolled during active disease. V usage is TRBV24-1 and J usage is TRBJ2-1, with a tentative D call TRBD2 (7 bases). The CDR3 here is CATSDPTGRDEQFF. In DNA form, the CDR3 reads TGTGCCACCAGTGACCCTACAGGGAGGGATGAGCAGTTCTTC.